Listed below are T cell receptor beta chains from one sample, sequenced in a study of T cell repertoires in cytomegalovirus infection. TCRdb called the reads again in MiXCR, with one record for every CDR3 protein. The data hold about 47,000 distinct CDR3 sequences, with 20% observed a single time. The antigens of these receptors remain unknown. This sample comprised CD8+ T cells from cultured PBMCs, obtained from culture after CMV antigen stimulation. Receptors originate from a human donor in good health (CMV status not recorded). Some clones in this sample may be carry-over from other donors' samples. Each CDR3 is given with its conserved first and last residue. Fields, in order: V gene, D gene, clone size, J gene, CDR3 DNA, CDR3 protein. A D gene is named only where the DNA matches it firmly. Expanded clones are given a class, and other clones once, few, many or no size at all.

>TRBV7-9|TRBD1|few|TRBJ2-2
TGTGCCAGCAGCGGCCGGGACAGGGTAACGGGTGCCGGGGAGCTGTTTTTT
CASSGRDRVTGAGELFF
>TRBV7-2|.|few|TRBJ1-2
TGTGCCAGCCCCTGGGGGGTTGGCTACACCTTC
CASPWGVGYTF
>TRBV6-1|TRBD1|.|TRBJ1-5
TGTGCCAGCAGTGAATATGGGACAGGGGGTGATCAGCCCCAGCATTTT
CASSEYGTGGDQPQHF
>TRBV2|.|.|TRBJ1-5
TGTGCCAGCACCAGAGGGGAAAATGGCAATCAGCCCCAGCATTTT
CASTRGENGNQPQHF
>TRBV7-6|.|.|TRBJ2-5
TGTGCCAGCAGCTTAGCCCCGGGGAGCTACCAAGAGACCCAGTACTTC
CASSLAPGSYQETQYF
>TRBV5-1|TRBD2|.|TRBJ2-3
TGCGCCAGCAGCTTCCCAATTATAACTAGCGCAGGTGGGGATACGCAGTATTTT
CASSFPIITSAGGDTQYF
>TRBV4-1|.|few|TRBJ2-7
TGCGCCAGCAGCCAAGTACGAGGGAGTGGATCCTACGAGCAGTACTTC
CASSQVRGSGSYEQYF
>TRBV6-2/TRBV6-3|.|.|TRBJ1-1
TGTGCCAGCAGTTATTCGATGGGGAACACTGAAGCTTTCTTT
CASSYSMGNTEAFF
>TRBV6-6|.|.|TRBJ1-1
TGTGCCAGCCTGAGGGGGGACACTGAAGCTTTCTTT
CASLRGDTEAFF
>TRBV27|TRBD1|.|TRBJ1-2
TGTGCCAGCAGTTTACAGGGGGGGAACTATGGCTACACCTTC
CASSLQGGNYGYTF
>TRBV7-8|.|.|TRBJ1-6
TGTGCCAGCAGCTTAACCACCGCAGGGTATGGGAATTCACCCCTCCACTTT
CASSLTTAGYGNSPLHF
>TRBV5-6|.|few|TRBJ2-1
TGTGCCAGCAGCTTACGGAGGGATGAGCAGTTCTTC
CASSLRRDEQFF
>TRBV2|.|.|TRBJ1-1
TGTGCCATACCGGTACACCAGTTGACTGAAGCTTTCTTT
CAIPVHQLTEAFF
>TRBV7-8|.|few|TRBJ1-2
TGTGCCAGCAGCTCAACCCGGGACACTGGCTACACCTTC
CASSSTRDTGYTF
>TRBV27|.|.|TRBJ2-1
TGTGCCAGCAGCCCCAATGCGGGGTTCTACAATGAGCAGTTCTTC
CASSPNAGFYNEQFF
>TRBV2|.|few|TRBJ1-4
TGTGCCAGCAGTGACGGTCGCTCAACCGGCAATGAAAAACTGTTTTTT
CASSDGRSTGNEKLFF
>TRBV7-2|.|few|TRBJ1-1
TGTGCCAGCAGCCCGGACCGAGCCCCGAACACTGAAGCTTTCTTT
CASSPDRAPNTEAFF
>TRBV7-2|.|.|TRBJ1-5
TGTGCCAGCAGCTTAGTGGGTGGGGGGCGTGAGCCCCAGCATTTT
CASSLVGGGREPQHF
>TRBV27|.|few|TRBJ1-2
TGTGCCAGCAGTCCGGGGGGCCTATCGGATGGCTACACCTTC
CASSPGGLSDGYTF
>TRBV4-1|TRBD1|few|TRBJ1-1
TGCGCCAGCAGCCAAGATGCGGCAGGGGGTAACACTGAAGCTTTCTTT
CASSQDAAGGNTEAFF
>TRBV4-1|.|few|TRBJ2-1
TGCGCCAGCAGCCAAGATATCACAGACAATGAGCAGTTCTTC
CASSQDITDNEQFF
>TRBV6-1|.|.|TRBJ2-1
TGTGCCAGCAGTGAAGCTCATGTCGACTCCTACTACTACAATGAGCAGTTCTTC
CASSEAHVDSYYYNEQFF
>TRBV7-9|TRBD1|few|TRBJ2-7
TGTGCCAGCAGCTCGAGACAGGGGGACGAGCAGTACTTC
CASSSRQGDEQYF
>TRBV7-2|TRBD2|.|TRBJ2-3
TGTGCCAGCAGCCCGACTAGCGCTACAGATACGCAGTATTTT
CASSPTSATDTQYF
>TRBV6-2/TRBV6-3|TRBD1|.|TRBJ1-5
TGTGCCAGCAGTGCCGGACAGGTGTATAGCAATCAGCCCCAGCATTTT
CASSAGQVYSNQPQHF
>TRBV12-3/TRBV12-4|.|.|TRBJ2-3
TGTGCCAGCAGCATAACAGGGACCTTAACTAGCACAGATACGCAGTATTTT
CASSITGTLTSTDTQYF
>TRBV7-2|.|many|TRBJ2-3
TGTGCCAGCAGACCAGGGGCGGTGAGGAGCACAGATACGCAGTATTTT
CASRPGAVRSTDTQYF
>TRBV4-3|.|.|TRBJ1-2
TGCGCCAGCAGCCAAGTAGGGGCCGGTTATGGCTACACCTTC
CASSQVGAGYGYTF
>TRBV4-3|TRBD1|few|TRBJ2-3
TGCGCCAGCAGCCAAGGATTGGGGGGACAGGGCACAGATACGCAGTATTTT
CASSQGLGGQGTDTQYF
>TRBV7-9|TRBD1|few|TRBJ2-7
TGTGCCAGCAGCTCGGTGGACAGGGGGTCCAACGAGCAGTACTTC
CASSSVDRGSNEQYF
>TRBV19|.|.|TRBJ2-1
TGTGCCAGTAGTATGGGACGGCACAATGAGCAGTTCTTC
CASSMGRHNEQFF
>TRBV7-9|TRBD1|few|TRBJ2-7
TGTGCCAGCAGCTTTAAGGGGACAGAGTACGAGCAGTACTTC
CASSFKGTEYEQYF
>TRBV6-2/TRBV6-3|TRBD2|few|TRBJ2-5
TGTGCCAGCAGTTACCCTCCGGGACTAGCGGTAGAAGAGACCCAGTACTTC
CASSYPPGLAVEETQYF
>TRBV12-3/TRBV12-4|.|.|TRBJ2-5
TGTGCCAGCACTAATGGGGAGACCCAGTACTTC
CASTNGETQYF
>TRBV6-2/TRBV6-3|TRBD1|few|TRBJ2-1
TGTGCCAGCAGTTCCTCGAGACCGGGACAGTACAATGAGCAGTTCTTC
CASSSSRPGQYNEQFF
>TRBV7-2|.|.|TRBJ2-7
TGTGCCAGCAGCTTAGTCACCCTCTCCTACGAGCAGTACTTC
CASSLVTLSYEQYF
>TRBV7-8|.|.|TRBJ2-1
TGTGCCAGCAGCCCGACAGTACCTGAGCAGTTCTTC
CASSPTVPEQFF
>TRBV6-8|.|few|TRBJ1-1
TGTGCCAGCAGACTTACAGGGTCCGCTGAAGCTTTCTTT
CASRLTGSAEAFF
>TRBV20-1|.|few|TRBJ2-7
TGCAGTGCTAGAGGCCAACCTGGGAGCGGAGATACCTACGAGCAGTACTTC
CSARGQPGSGDTYEQYF
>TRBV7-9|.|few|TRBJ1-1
TGTGCCAGCAGCTTAGCTATTGGGCAGGGAGAAGCTTTCTTT
CASSLAIGQGEAFF
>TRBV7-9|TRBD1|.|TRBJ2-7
TGTGCCAGCAGCTCCACGCCGCAGGGGGTCCACGAGCAGTACTTC
CASSSTPQGVHEQYF
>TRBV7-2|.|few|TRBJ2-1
TGTGCCAGCAGCTCCCGGGGCTCCTACAATGAGCAGTTCTTC
CASSSRGSYNEQFF
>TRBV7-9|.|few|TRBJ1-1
TGTGCCAGCAGCTCATCGGGCACTGAAGCTTTCTTT
CASSSSGTEAFF
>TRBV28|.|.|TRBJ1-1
TGTGCCAGCACCCTGGGGCAGAACACTGAAGCTTTCTTT
CASTLGQNTEAFF
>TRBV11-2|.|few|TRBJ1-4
TGTGCCAGCATACGGGGGACTAATGAAAAACTGTTTTTT
CASIRGTNEKLFF
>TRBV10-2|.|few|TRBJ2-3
TGCGCCAGCAGTGAGTCAGGGGCATTAAGCACAGATACGCAGTATTTT
CASSESGALSTDTQYF
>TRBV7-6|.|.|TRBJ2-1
TGTGCCAGCAGCGGTGGCGGGGGCAGGGGCCCCTACAATGAGCAGTTCTTC
CASSGGGGRGPYNEQFF
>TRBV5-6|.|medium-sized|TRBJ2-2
TGTGCCAGCAGCCGAAATTTAGAAACCGGGGAGCTGTTTTTT
CASSRNLETGELFF
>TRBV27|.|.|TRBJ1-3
TGTGCCAGCAGTTTATCGTTCGGGGAGTATACGGGAAACACCATATATTTT
CASSLSFGEYTGNTIYF
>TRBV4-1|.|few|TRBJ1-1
TGCGCCAGCAGCTACAGAGGTGGAGGGAACACTGAAGCTTTCTTT
CASSYRGGGNTEAFF
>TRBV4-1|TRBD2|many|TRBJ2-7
TGCGCCAGCAGCTCCTGGACTAGCGGGGGGGAAAAATCCTACGAGCAGTACTTC
CASSSWTSGGEKSYEQYF